This TCR beta chain appears in the sequencing data of a study of T cells in Graves' hyperthyroidism and ophthalmopathy. Findings and limits, study-wide: Separation of ophthalmopathy from stable hyperthyroidism was achieved by a 13 V-J model. In the blood, most expanded thyroid clonotypes above 0.001 appeared as well.

The CDR3 sequence is 15 residues long. Germline V lookup: CDR1 SGHRS, CDR2 YFSETQ. V was trimmed by 5 bases and J by 5 bases, leaving 17 bases between them. Amplified TCR beta CDR3 regions came from RNA transcripts. HTBI primers were employed in a first-round RT-PCR of the TCR CDR3. Via MiXCR, TCRdb re-called the multiplex PCR reads, giving one row per CDR3 protein. The sample yields 75,000 to 100,000 distinct CDR3 sequences, over 50% seen once. On this clonotype: Its antigen is not identified.

Stable hyperthyroidism: no ophthalmopathy progression over 18 months of follow-up. Cells are PBMCs isolated from roughly 9.3 ml of fresh blood. The chain employs TRBV5-1 and TRBJ1-5; no clear D. This sequence originates from a middle-aged woman with Graves' hyperthyroidism. The sequenced sample consisted of blood. CDR3 region: CASRDTLGQDQPQHF. CDR3 DNA: TGCGCCAGCAGAGATACGTTAGGGCAGGATCAGCCCCAGCATTTT.